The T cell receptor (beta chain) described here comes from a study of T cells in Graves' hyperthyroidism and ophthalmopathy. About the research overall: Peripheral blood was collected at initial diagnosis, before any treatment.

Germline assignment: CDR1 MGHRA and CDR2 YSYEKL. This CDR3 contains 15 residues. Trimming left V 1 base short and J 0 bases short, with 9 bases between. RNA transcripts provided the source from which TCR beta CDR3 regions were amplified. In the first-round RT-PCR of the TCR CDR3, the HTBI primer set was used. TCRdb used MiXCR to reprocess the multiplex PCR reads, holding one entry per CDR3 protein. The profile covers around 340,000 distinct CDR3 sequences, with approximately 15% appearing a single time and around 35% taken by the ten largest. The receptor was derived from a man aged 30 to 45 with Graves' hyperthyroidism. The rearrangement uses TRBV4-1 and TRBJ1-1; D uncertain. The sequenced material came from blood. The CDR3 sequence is CASSQGLGMNTEAFF. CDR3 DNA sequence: TGCGCCAGCAGCCAAGGTCTGGGGATGAACACTGAAGCTTTCTTT.